The 26 T cell receptor beta chains in this list originate from one sample, sequenced in a study of CD8+ T cells in alopecia areata. Reverse transcription of extracted RNA yielded cDNA, which provided the sequencing template. The data were produced by immunoSEQ multiplex PCR, yet TCRdb's version contains in-frame clones alone and is incomplete. The sample contains about 120,000 clones, about two fifths of which appear only once. Source material: CD4+ T cells sorted from blood. The receptors originated from a human donor with alopecia areata.

This clone has only a few counts. The rearrangement uses TRBV5-6 and TRBJ1-1; TRBD1 is a possible D gene (6 bases). Trimming pared 4 bases from V and 1 base from J, leaving 11 bases between. The CDR3 has 14 amino acids. Per the germline V gene, CDR1 is SGHDT and CDR2 is YYEEEE. CDR3 coding DNA: TGTGCCAGCAGCCCGACAGGCTGGAACACTGAAGCTTTCTTT. Translation: CASSPTGWNTEAFF.

V is TRBV2 and J is TRBJ1-5; D is unresolved. V dropped 7 bases and J dropped 7 bases, with 14 bases sitting between them. CDR1 is SNHLY, CDR2 FYNNEI, per germline. The CDR3 sequence is 13 residues long. CDR3: CASNPFRSQPQHF. The CDR3 bases are TGTGCCAGCAATCCCTTTCGGAGCCAGCCCCAGCATTTT.

CDR3 sequence: CASSRDGYNEQFF. The CDR3 DNA reads as TGTGCCAGCAGCCGGGACGGTTACAATGAGCAGTTCTTC. The chain combines TRBV18 with TRBJ2-1; tentatively, D is TRBD1 or TRBD2 (5 bases each). CDR1 and CDR2 from the germline V gene are KGHSH and LQKENI. V gave up 8 bases and J gave up 4 bases, with 12 bases separating them. This CDR3 is built from 13 residues.

The sample holds a few counts of this clone. The genes are TRBV15 and TRBJ1-4; D remains unclear. CDR1 is LNHNV, CDR2 YYDKDF, per germline (reference sequence). The CDR3 loop spans 13 amino acids. Trimming took off 6 bases at V and 3 bases at J, with 8 bases between the two ends. CDR3 sequence: CATRNQANEKLFF. The CDR3 DNA is TGTGCCACCAGAAACCAGGCTAATGAAAAACTGTTTTTT.

The rearrangement joins TRBV29-1 to TRBJ1-1; D might be TRBD1 (5 bases). Germline CDR1 is SQVTM and CDR2 is ANQGSEA. V dropped 5 bases and J dropped 3 bases, with 16 bases sitting between them. The CDR3 consists of 14 residues. The DNA of the CDR3 is TGCAGCGTTCGGGGCCTCGTAGGGGACACTGAAGCTTTCTTT. This codes for CSVRGLVGDTEAFF.

This clone was found a few times. The V gene is TRBV18, the J gene TRBJ2-2, with 13 bases matching TRBD2. V lost 0 bases, J lost 3 bases, and 1 base stayed unmatched. CDR1 is KGHSH and CDR2 is LQKENI in the germline V gene. The CDR3 is 17 amino acids. The CDR3 loop reads CASSPPGLAGYTGELFF. For the CDR3, the DNA is TGTGCCAGCTCACCACCGGGACTAGCGGGATACACCGGGGAGCTGTTTTTT.

The J gene is TRBJ2-7, the V gene TRBV28; 7 bases map to TRBD2. CDR1 is MDHEN, CDR2 SYDVKM, per germline. V lost 3 bases, J lost 5 bases, and 7 bases stayed unmatched. This CDR3 region has 14 residues. The CDR3: CASSLGGVHDEQYF. The CDR3, as DNA: TGTGCCAGCAGTTTGGGAGGGGTGCACGACGAGCAGTACTTC.

This clone appeared a single time. This chain uses TRBV5-1 with TRBJ2-5; TRBD2 is a possible D gene (5 bases). V was shortened by 0 bases and J by 4 bases, with 10 bases between the two germline ends. Germline V CDR1 and CDR2: SGHRS, YFSETQ. The CDR3 covers 14 residues. Here the CDR3 reads CASSLGGLRETQYF. The CDR3 nucleotides read TGCGCCAGCAGCTTGGGAGGGCTACGAGAGACCCAGTACTTC.

The CDR3 sequence: CAWEREGNNEQFF. The CDR3, as DNA: TGTGCCTGGGAGCGGGAGGGGAACAATGAGCAGTTCTTC. The chain joins TRBV30 to TRBJ2-1, with 10 bases identical to TRBD2. The CDR3 covers 13 residues. V shed 5 bases and J 5 bases; nucleotides not matched to a gene: 3. CDR1 and CDR2 (germline): GTSNPN, SVGIG (reference sequence).

The rearrangement uses TRBV7-2 and TRBJ2-1; TRBD1 matches 7 bases. The CDR3 covers 15 residues. The ends lost 2 bases at V and 0 bases at J; junction bases unmatched: 1. Per germline, CDR1 SGHTA and CDR2 FQGNSA. The CDR3 protein is CASSLQGDSYNEQFF. Here the CDR3 DNA reads TGTGCCAGCAGCTTACAGGGGGACTCCTACAATGAGCAGTTCTTC.

V usage is TRBV30 and J usage is TRBJ1-1, with no clear D. Deletions cut 3 bases from V and 0 bases from J, with 8 bases between. CDR1 and CDR2 from the germline V gene are GTSNPN and SVGIG (reference sequence). This CDR3 is built from 13 residues. The CDR3 bases are TGTGCCTGGAGCGCCGATATGAACACTGAAGCTTTCTTT. This encodes CAWSADMNTEAFF.

This clone was found a few times. The chain joins TRBV4-1 to TRBJ2-7, with D tentatively TRBD1 or TRBD2 (5 bases each). V lost 4 bases and J 5 bases, leaving 15 bases between the germline ends. Germline lookup yields CDR1 MGHRA and CDR2 YSYEKL. The CDR3 contains 14 residues. The CDR3 nucleotides read TGCGCCAGCAGCCGAGGGTTCAGGGACGACGAGCAGTACTTC. It specifies CASSRGFRDDEQYF.

The rearrangement uses TRBV7-3 and TRBJ2-3, with unresolved D. This CDR3 has 13 residues. V lost 1 base, J lost 6 bases, and 8 bases lay in between. Germline-derived CDR1 and CDR2 are SGHTA and FQGTGA. The DNA for the CDR3 is TGTGCCAGCAGCTTAAGTAGAATGGATACGCAGTATTTT. Protein: CASSLSRMDTQYF.

This clone came up a few times. This chain joins TRBV29-1 and TRBJ2-3; no definite D call. The CDR3 totals 12 residues. Germline V gene data show CDR1 as SQVTM and CDR2 as ANQGSEA. Trimming left V 7 bases short and J 1 base short, with 9 bases between. This chain's CDR3 is CSGSARTDTQYF. Written as DNA, the CDR3 is TGCAGCGGATCAGCGCGCACAGATACGCAGTATTTT.

V is TRBV5-1 and J is TRBJ1-2; D perhaps matches TRBD1 (5 bases). This CDR3 is built from 15 residues. The germline V gene has CDR1 SGHRS and CDR2 YFSETQ. Trimming stripped 4 bases from V and 4 bases from J, with 17 bases between. The CDR3 sequence is CASSPGQPVGYGYTF. The DNA for the CDR3 is TGCGCCAGCAGCCCAGGACAACCCGTCGGCTATGGCTACACCTTC.

The chain is built from TRBV2 and TRBJ1-2; 7 nucleotides align to TRBD1. This CDR3 comprises 14 residues. In germline, CDR1 is SNHLY, CDR2 FYNNEI. V shed 3 bases and J 6 bases; nucleotides not matched to a gene: 7. The CDR3 sequence is CASSERWTGDGYTF. In DNA, the CDR3 is TGTGCCAGCAGTGAGAGGTGGACAGGAGATGGCTACACCTTC.

Remarks on this clone: Mismatch with germline at one junction end may stem from a read error. CDR3 nucleotides: TGTGCCAGCAGGGGCCTAGCGGGGGAGGTGGTTGCCTTC. Protein sequence: CASRGLAGEVVAF. This chain links TRBV6-1 with TRBJ2-7; 10 bases are a match to TRBD2. This CDR3 region has 13 residues. The germline V gene has CDR1 MNHNS and CDR2 SASEGT.

This clone occurred a few times. The chain combines TRBV28 with TRBJ1-2, with D hard to call. This CDR3 is built from 14 residues. Germline V lookup: CDR1 MDHEN, CDR2 SYDVKM. Trimming took off 3 bases at V and 4 bases at J, with 12 bases between the two ends. CDR3 in amino acids: CASSLGWRGYGYTF. The CDR3 region has the DNA TGTGCCAGCAGTTTGGGGTGGCGGGGCTATGGCTACACCTTC.

The rearrangement uses TRBV6-5 and TRBJ2-3; D gene uncertain. The germline V gene encodes CDR1 MNHEY and CDR2 SVGAGI. The CDR3 spans 11 residues. The V end lost 2 bases, the J end lost 5 bases, and 2 bases lay between the germline ends. The CDR3 loop is CASSYQDTQYF. The CDR3 DNA reads as TGTGCCAGCAGTTACCAAGATACGCAGTATTTT.

This clone was seen a handful of times. The J gene is TRBJ2-1, the V gene TRBV29-1; the D gene is possibly TRBD1 (5 bases). Germline CDR1 SQVTM, CDR2 ANQGSEA. Trimming took off 5 bases at V and 13 bases at J, with 21 bases between the two ends. The CDR3 sequence is 13 residues long. In nucleotides, the CDR3 is TGCAGCGTTTCCCCCCTTTTTGGGGCGACCCAGTTCTTC. As protein: CSVSPLFGATQFF.

The V call is TRBV29-1, the J call TRBJ1-1; no reliable D call. This CDR3 is 13 amino acids long. V was trimmed by 4 bases and J by 6 bases, leaving 15 bases between them. Germline CDR1 is SQVTM and CDR2 is ANQGSEA. The CDR3 region is CSVVGLGQAEAFF. The CDR3 coding sequence is TGCAGCGTTGTGGGTTTGGGCCAAGCTGAAGCTTTCTTT.

The rearrangement joins TRBV30 to TRBJ2-1, with no clear D. Germline CDR1 GTSNPN, CDR2 SVGIG (reference sequence). The CDR3 is 11 residues long. With 1 base removed from V and 5 bases from J, the gap between germline ends came to 3 bases. This chain's CDR3 is CAWSGNNEQFF. CDR3 DNA sequence: TGTGCCTGGAGTGGGAACAATGAGCAGTTCTTC.

The chain links TRBV10-2 to TRBJ2-7, with 8 bases fitting TRBD2. The ends lost 0 bases at V and 3 bases at J; junction bases unmatched: 1. The CDR3 runs 14 residues. Germline loops: CDR1 WSHSY, CDR2 SAAADI. CDR3: CASSESGLVYEQYF. CDR3 coding DNA: TGCGCCAGCAGTGAGTCGGGACTAGTCTACGAGCAGTACTTC.

The V gene is TRBV7-2, the J gene TRBJ2-5; 7 nucleotides agree with TRBD1. This CDR3 has 15 amino acids. V lost 1 base and J lost 1; bases outside the gene matches: 3. CDR1 is SGHTA, CDR2 FQGNSA, per germline. The CDR3 sequence is CASSLGRGFQETQYF. The CDR3 DNA sequence: TGTGCCAGCAGCTTAGGCAGGGGGTTCCAAGAGACCCAGTACTTC.

Only a few counts were recorded for this clone. This chain connects TRBV29-1 to TRBJ1-1; D possibly corresponds to TRBD1 (6 bases). Between the trimmed V and J ends, which lost 6 bases and 2 bases, there was a span of 16 bases. CDR3 length: 14 amino acids. In germline, CDR1 is SQVTM, CDR2 ANQGSEA. CDR3: CSVLFAGQNTEAFF. Written as DNA, the CDR3 is TGCAGCGTCCTATTTGCGGGACAAAACACTGAAGCTTTCTTT.

The rearrangement links TRBV29-1 to TRBJ1-1; D gene unclear. V gave up 3 bases and J gave up 7 bases, with 18 bases separating them. CDR3 length equals 14 residues. Germline CDR1 SQVTM, CDR2 ANQGSEA. This CDR3 is CSVDDQVVGYEAFF. Written as DNA, the CDR3 is TGCAGCGTTGATGATCAGGTCGTGGGTTATGAAGCTTTCTTT.